This TCR beta chain came from a study of blood T cell repertoires in COVID-19. TCRdb's table, derived via immunoSEQ multiplex PCR, lists solely in-frame clones and lacks some. The table lists about 420,000 clones, roughly 89% of them singletons. Per germline, CDR1 SGHKS and CDR2 YYEKEE (reference sequence). V trimming: 0 bases; J trimming: 7 bases; junction bases outside the gene matches: 6. This CDR3 has 15 residues. This TCR derives from a man aged 18 to 29 with COVID-19, enrolled during active disease. The V call is TRBV5-5, the J call TRBJ2-1; 8 bases agree with TRBD2. What was sequenced was peripheral blood. The CDR3 protein is CASSLVLAGHNEQFF. CDR3 in DNA: TGTGCCAGCAGCTTGGTCCTAGCGGGCCATAATGAGCAGTTCTTC. Supplemented by reference TRBV5-5 and TRBJ2-1, the full variable domain reads DAGVTQSPTHLIKTRGQQVTLRCSPISGHKSVSWYQQVLGQGPQFIFQYYEKEERGRGNFPDRFSARQFPNYSSELNVNALLLGDSALYLCASSLVLAGHNEQFFGPGTRLTVL.